The entry below gives a single T cell receptor beta chain sequence along with its context. The sample comes from a study of T cells in Graves' hyperthyroidism and ophthalmopathy. The V and J ends lost 4 bases and 0 bases, in that order; junction bases with no gene match: 6. This CDR3 spans 16 amino acids. Germline V gene data show CDR1 as SGHTS and CDR2 as YDEGEE. RNA transcripts served as the template for amplifying TCR beta CDR3 regions. The TCR CDR3 first-round RT-PCR relied on the HTBI primer set. TCRdb recomputed calls from the multiplex PCR reads with MiXCR, one row per CDR3 protein. This sample has 500,000 or so distinct CDR3 sequences, with 17% found just once. On the basis of clinical symptoms, serum thyroxine and TRAb, thyroid ultrasound and orbital computed tomography, diagnoses were made.

Material: blood. The receptor was isolated from a woman aged 18 to 35 with Graves' ophthalmopathy. The chain has TRBV5-8 and TRBJ1-5; 8 nucleotides match TRBD1. This CDR3 reads CASSKRTGRSNQPQHF. The DNA of the CDR3 is TGTGCCAGCAGCAAAAGGACAGGGCGTAGCAATCAGCCCCAGCATTTT.